This T cell receptor (beta chain) derives from a study of blood T cell repertoires in COVID-19. In the authors' workflow: Estimated nucleated cell counts came from reference gene primer amplification. Generated by immunoSEQ multiplex PCR, the TCRdb table keeps only in-frame clones and is missing some. That table furnishes V, J and clone size, whereas the DNA furnished D and trimming. Of around 150,000 clones in the sample, about 81% are singletons; the top ten hold 11%. This clonotype originated in a human donor in a cohort sampled during active COVID-19. Specimen: peripheral blood.

The CDR3 DNA follows: TGTGCCAGCAGCCAGACTAGCGGGAGGACAGATACGCAGTATTTT. Translation: CASSQTSGRTDTQYF. The chain carries TRBV4-2 and TRBJ2-3, with 13 bases fitting TRBD2. With 3 bases clipped from V and 3 bases from J, the junction kept 0 bases outside the gene matches. CDR3 length equals 15 residues. Germline CDR1 is LGHNA and CDR2 is YNFKEQ.